The 10 T cell receptor beta chains below come from one sample, sequenced in a study of blood T cell repertoires in COVID-19. Method: immunoSEQ multiplex PCR; TCRdb's copy keeps in-frame clones and lacks some. The sample carries about 180,000 clones, roughly 83% recorded once. Sequencing input: peripheral blood. The source is a man between 18 and 35 years old with active or convalescent COVID-19.

The V call is TRBV6-5, the J call TRBJ2-3; TRBD2 is a possible D gene (6 bases). This CDR3 is 14 amino acids long. V shed 5 bases and J shed 5 bases, with 14 bases lying between them. Germline V CDR1 and CDR2: MNHEY, SVGAGI. For the CDR3, the DNA is TGTGCCAGCAGTCGGCGGGGCGGACTAGATACGCAGTATTTT. It encodes CASSRRGGLDTQYF.

The CDR3 loop is CASSPRGLAGADTQYF. The DNA for the CDR3 is TGTGCCAGCAGCCCACGGGGATTAGCAGGGGCAGATACGCAGTATTTT. The V and J genes are TRBV7-3 and TRBJ2-3, with D possibly TRBD1 on 6 matching bases. This CDR3 spans 16 amino acids. V shed 5 bases and J shed 4 bases, with 19 bases lying between them. In germline, CDR1 is SGHTA, CDR2 FQGTGA.

The CDR3 protein is CASSPEVLLGEKLFF. Written as DNA, the CDR3 is TGTGCCAGCAGCCCAGAGGTCCTCCTAGGTGAAAAACTGTTTTTT. The rearrangement uses TRBV3-1 (or the pseudogene TRBV3-2) and TRBJ1-4; D call uncertain. This CDR3 has 15 residues. Germline V CDR1 and CDR2: LGHDT, YNNKEL (reference sequence). V was pared by 4 bases and J by 7 bases, with 16 bases between.

The chain is built from TRBV7-9 and TRBJ1-2, with D hard to call. Trimming pared 10 bases from V and 8 bases from J, leaving 11 bases between. The CDR3 spans 10 residues. CDR1 and CDR2 from the germline V gene are SEHNR and FQNEAQ (reference sequence). The CDR3: CATDGWGYTF. The CDR3 DNA sequence: TGTGCCACCGACGGGTGGGGCTACACCTTC.

V and J are TRBV19 and TRBJ2-1; 14 bases line up with TRBD2. The germline gives CDR1 LNHDA, CDR2 SQIVND (reference sequence). V shed 3 bases and J 0 bases; nucleotides not matched to a gene: 10. The CDR3 extends over 20 amino acids. CDR3 sequence: CASSIRGTSGRSTSYNEQFF. The DNA for the CDR3 is TGTGCCAGTAGTATTCGCGGGACTAGCGGGAGATCGACCTCCTACAATGAGCAGTTCTTC.

This sequence joins TRBV10-2 and TRBJ2-1, with 9 bases fitting TRBD1. Germline CDR1 and CDR2: WSHSY and SAAADI. CDR3 length: 17 residues. V shed 6 bases and J 0 bases; nucleotides not matched to a gene: 9. CDR3 sequence: CASRDIRQGGSYNEQFF. The CDR3 nucleotides read TGCGCCAGCAGGGATATTAGACAGGGGGGCTCCTACAATGAGCAGTTCTTC.

The V gene is TRBV7-9, the J gene TRBJ2-7, with 14 nucleotides matching TRBD2. The V segment lost 6 bases and the J segment 7 bases; nucleotides outside the gene matches: 5. CDR3 size: 14 residues. Germline V gene sequence: CDR1 SEHNR, CDR2 FQNEAQ (reference sequence). The CDR3 loop reads CASSSGTSGGEQYF. The CDR3 nucleotides are TGTGCCAGCAGTTCAGGGACTAGCGGGGGTGAGCAGTACTTC. The full variable domain, completed using reference TRBV7-9 and TRBJ2-7, is DTGVSQNPRHKITKRGQNVTFRCDPISEHNRLYWYRQTLGQGPEFLTYFQNEAQLEKSRLLSDRFSAERPKGSFSTLEIQRTEQGDSAMYLCASSSGTSGGEQYFGPGTRLTVT.

The chain links TRBV20-1 to TRBJ2-5; TRBD2 matches at 10 bases. The CDR3 sequence is 13 residues long. Looked up from germline, CDR1 is DFQATT and CDR2 is SNEGSKA (reference sequence). V was clipped by 3 bases and J by 6 bases; unmatched bases: 4. The CDR3 DNA reads as TGCAGTGCTAGTGGACTAGCGGTACAGACCCAGTACTTC. Encoded protein: CSASGLAVQTQYF.

The V gene is TRBV9, the J gene TRBJ2-5, with D perhaps TRBD1 (7 bases). Per the germline V gene, CDR1 is SGDLS and CDR2 is YYNGEE. The V and J ends lost 4 bases and 4 bases respectively, with 17 bases between them. The CDR3 covers 15 residues. Written as DNA, the CDR3 is TGTGCCAGCAGCCGTAACAATCAGGGGGGAGAGACCCAGTACTTC. As protein: CASSRNNQGGETQYF. Complete variable domain (other parts from reference TRBV9 and TRBJ2-5): DSGVTQTPKHLITATGQRVTLRCSPRSGDLSVYWYQQSLDQGLQFLIQYYNGEERAKGNILERFSAQQFPDLHSELNLSSLELGDSALYFCASSRNNQGGETQYFGPGTRLLVL.

This clone was seen a single time. The V gene is TRBV6-1, the J gene TRBJ1-3; D gene uncertain. The ends were cut back, 2 bases at V and 4 bases at J, with 21 bases in the middle. CDR1 and CDR2 from the germline V gene are MNHNS and SASEGT. The CDR3 is made up of 18 amino acids. CDR3 nucleotides: TGTGCCAGCAGTGAATACAGTTTACCGGGGAAAGGAGGAAACACCATATATTTT. As protein: CASSEYSLPGKGGNTIYF.